This TCR beta chain was documented in a study of OX40 agonist ivuxolimab in advanced cancers. The CDR3 is 16 amino acids. With 3 bases clipped from V and 4 bases from J, the junction kept 8 bases outside the gene matches. CDR1 is MNHNS, CDR2 SASEGT, per germline. With baseline, cycle 4 day 1, and cycle 7 day 1 as timepoints, blood was sampled. Sequencing used immunoSEQ multiplex PCR; TCRdb keeps in-frame clones, though not all of them. This table has some 28,000 clones, around 88% appearing once. This sequence was found in an adult with an advanced solid tumor such as melanoma, head and neck, liver or kidney cancer. The specimen comprised CD4+ or CD8+ T cells sorted from blood, sampled in a trial of the OX40 agonist ivuxolimab. The V and J genes are TRBV6-1 and TRBJ2-3, with TRBD1 matching over 9 bases. In DNA, the CDR3 is TGTGCCAGCAGTGACCTAAGGGACAGGGTGGCAGATACGCAGTATTTT. Protein sequence: CASSDLRDRVADTQYF.